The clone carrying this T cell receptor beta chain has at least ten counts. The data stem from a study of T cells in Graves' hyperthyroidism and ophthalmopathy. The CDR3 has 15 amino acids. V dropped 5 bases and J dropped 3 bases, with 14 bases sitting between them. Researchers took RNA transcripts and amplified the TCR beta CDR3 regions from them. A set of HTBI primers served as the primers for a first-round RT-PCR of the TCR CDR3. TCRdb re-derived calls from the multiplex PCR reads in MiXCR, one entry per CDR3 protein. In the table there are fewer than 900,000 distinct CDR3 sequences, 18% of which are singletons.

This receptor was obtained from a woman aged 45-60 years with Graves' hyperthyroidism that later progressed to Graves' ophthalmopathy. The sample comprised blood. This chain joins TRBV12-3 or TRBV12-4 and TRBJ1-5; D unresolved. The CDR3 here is CASSPRLGVNQPQHF. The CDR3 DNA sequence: TGTGCCAGCAGTCCTCGCCTGGGAGTCAATCAGCCCCAGCATTTT.